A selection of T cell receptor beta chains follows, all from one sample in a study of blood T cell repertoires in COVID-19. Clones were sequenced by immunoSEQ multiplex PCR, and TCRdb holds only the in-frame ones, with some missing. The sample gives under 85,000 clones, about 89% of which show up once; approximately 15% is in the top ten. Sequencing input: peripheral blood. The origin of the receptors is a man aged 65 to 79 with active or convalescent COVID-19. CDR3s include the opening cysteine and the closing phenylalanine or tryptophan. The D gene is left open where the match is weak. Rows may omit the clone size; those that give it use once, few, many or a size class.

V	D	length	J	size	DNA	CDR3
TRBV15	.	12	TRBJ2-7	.	TGTGCCACCAGCAGAGATCGCGGGGAGCAGTACTTC	CATSRDRGEQYF
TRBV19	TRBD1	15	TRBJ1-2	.	TGTGCCAGTAGTGCTTACGACAGGGACTTTTTGGGCTACACCTTC	CASSAYDRDFLGYTF
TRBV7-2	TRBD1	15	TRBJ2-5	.	TGTGCCAGCAGCATACAAGACAGGGGTTCAGAGACCCAGTACTTC	CASSIQDRGSETQYF
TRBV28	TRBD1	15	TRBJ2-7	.	TGTGCCAGCAGTCAACGGACAGGGGCGCCCTACGAGCAGTACTTC	CASSQRTGAPYEQYF
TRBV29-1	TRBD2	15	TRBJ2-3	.	TGCAGCGTTGCCGGGACTAGCGGTTTCACAGATACGCAGTATTTT	CSVAGTSGFTDTQYF
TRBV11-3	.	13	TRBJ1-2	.	TGTGCCAGCAGCTTAAGGCTCCAGAGGGGCTACACCTTC	CASSLRLQRGYTF
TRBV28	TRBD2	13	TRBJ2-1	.	TGTGCCAGCAGTTTGGGGCTAGCGGGTTCCTTGATCTTC	CASSLGLAGSLIF
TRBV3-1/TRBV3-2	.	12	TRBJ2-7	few	TGTGCCAGCAGGCCTACCGGTGGGCAGCAGTACTTC	CASRPTGGQQYF
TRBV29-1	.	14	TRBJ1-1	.	TGCAGCGTTGAACACAGGTTAATAGACACTGAAGCTTTCTTT	CSVEHRLIDTEAFF
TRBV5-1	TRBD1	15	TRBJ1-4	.	TGCGCCAGCAGCCCCCGTGACAGGGGGAATGAAAAACTGTTTTTT	CASSPRDRGNEKLFF
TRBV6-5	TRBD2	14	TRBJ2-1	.	TGTGCCAGCATTATAGCGGGAATATACAATGAGCAGTTCTTC	CASIIAGIYNEQFF
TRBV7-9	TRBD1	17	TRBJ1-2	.	TGTGCCAGCAGCGGGCGGACAGGGACCGTAGGGGACTATGGCTACACCTTC	CASSGRTGTVGDYGYTF
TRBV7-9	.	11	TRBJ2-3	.	TGTGCCAGCAGCCCACAGGATACGCAGTATTTT	CASSPQDTQYF
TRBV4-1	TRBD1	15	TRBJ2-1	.	TGCGCCAGCAGCCCGGGACAGGGAGCGTACAATGAGCAGTTCTTC	CASSPGQGAYNEQFF
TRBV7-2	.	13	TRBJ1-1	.	TGTGCCAGCAGCTCAGGAGGGGCTTCTGAAGCTTTCTTT	CASSSGGASEAFF
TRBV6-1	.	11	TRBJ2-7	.	TGTGCCAGCAGTGACGGGTACGAGCAGTACTTC	CASSDGYEQYF
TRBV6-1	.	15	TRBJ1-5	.	TGTGCCAGCACCGACGGAGCTTCGTGGGATCAGCCCCAGCATTTT	CASTDGASWDQPQHF
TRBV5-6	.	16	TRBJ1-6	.	TGTGCCAGCAGCTTGCGCAGGAACGGTGTGAATTCACCCCTCCACTTT	CASSLRRNGVNSPLHF
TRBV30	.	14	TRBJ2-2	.	TGTGCCTGGACAAGGACACAGAACACCGGGGAGCTGTTTTTT	CAWTRTQNTGELFF
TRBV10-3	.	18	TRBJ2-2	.	TGTGCCATCAGTGACTTGGGCGGACTTTCGGCGGGCACCGGGGAGCTGTTTTTT	CAISDLGGLSAGTGELFF
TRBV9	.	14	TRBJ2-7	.	TGTGCCAGCAGCTCTGGGGCTAGTGCCTACGAGCAGTACTTC	CASSSGASAYEQYF
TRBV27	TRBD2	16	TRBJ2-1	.	TGTGCCAGCAGTTTATCAGGCGGGAGGACTTCCAATGAGCAGTTCTTC	CASSLSGGRTSNEQFF
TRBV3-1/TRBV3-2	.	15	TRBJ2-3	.	TGTGCCAGCAGCCCCTCGGGTACCCTCACAGATACGCAGTATTTT	CASSPSGTLTDTQYF
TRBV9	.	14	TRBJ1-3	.	TGTGCCAGCAGCGTAGGCCAGGGGTCGGGCACCATATATTTT	CASSVGQGSGTIYF
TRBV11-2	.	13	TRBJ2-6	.	TGTGCCAGCAGCCCACTAAGGGCCAACGTCCTGACTTTC	CASSPLRANVLTF
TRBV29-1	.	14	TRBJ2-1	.	TGCAGCGTTGATTCCCAGGGTACCTACAATGAGCAGTTCTTC	CSVDSQGTYNEQFF
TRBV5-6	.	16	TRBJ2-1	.	TGTGCCAGCAGCATGAGGGGCAGGGGGGCCTACAATGAGCAGTTCTTC	CASSMRGRGAYNEQFF
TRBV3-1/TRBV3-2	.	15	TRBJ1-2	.	TGTGCCAGCAGCCTGAAAGGGTTAGCGAACTATGGCTACACCTTC	CASSLKGLANYGYTF
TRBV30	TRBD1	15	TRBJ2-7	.	TGTGCCTGGACCAAACGGGGGACAGGGCCCTACGAGCAGTACTTC	CAWTKRGTGPYEQYF
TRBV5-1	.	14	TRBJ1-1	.	TGCGCCAGCAGCTTGGCCGGGGGTGGCACTGAAGCTTTCTTT	CASSLAGGGTEAFF
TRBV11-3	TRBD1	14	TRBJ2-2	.	TGTGCCAGCGGCGGGACAGGGGGAGCCGGGGAGCTGTTTTTT	CASGGTGGAGELFF
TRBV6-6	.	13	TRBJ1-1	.	TGTGCCAGCAGTTTACAGATGAACACTGAAGCTTTCTTT	CASSLQMNTEAFF
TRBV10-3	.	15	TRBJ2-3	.	TGTGCCATCAATGCAAGGGGCCTCGGCACAGATACGCAGTATTTT	CAINARGLGTDTQYF
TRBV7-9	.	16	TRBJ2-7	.	TGTGCCAGCAGCTTAATGGCTTTAGGGAGCTCCTACGAGCAGTACTTC	CASSLMALGSSYEQYF
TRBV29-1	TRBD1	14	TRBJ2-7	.	TGCAGCGTTGTTTCGGGGACAGGGGGCTACGAGCAGTACTTC	CSVVSGTGGYEQYF
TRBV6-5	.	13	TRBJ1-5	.	TGTGCCAGCAGTTCCACAGGGAGGGAGCCCCAGCATTTT	CASSSTGREPQHF
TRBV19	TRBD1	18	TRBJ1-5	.	TGTGCCAGTGGGAGCGAGGGACAGCTAATATGGGGCAATCAGCCCCAGCATTTT	CASGSEGQLIWGNQPQHF
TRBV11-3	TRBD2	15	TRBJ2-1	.	TGTGCCAGCAGCCCAGGACTAGCGGGAGGGCACGAGCAGTTCTTC	CASSPGLAGGHEQFF
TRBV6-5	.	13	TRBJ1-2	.	TGTGCCACCTCTACGCGGGAACCCTATGGCTACACCTTC	CATSTREPYGYTF